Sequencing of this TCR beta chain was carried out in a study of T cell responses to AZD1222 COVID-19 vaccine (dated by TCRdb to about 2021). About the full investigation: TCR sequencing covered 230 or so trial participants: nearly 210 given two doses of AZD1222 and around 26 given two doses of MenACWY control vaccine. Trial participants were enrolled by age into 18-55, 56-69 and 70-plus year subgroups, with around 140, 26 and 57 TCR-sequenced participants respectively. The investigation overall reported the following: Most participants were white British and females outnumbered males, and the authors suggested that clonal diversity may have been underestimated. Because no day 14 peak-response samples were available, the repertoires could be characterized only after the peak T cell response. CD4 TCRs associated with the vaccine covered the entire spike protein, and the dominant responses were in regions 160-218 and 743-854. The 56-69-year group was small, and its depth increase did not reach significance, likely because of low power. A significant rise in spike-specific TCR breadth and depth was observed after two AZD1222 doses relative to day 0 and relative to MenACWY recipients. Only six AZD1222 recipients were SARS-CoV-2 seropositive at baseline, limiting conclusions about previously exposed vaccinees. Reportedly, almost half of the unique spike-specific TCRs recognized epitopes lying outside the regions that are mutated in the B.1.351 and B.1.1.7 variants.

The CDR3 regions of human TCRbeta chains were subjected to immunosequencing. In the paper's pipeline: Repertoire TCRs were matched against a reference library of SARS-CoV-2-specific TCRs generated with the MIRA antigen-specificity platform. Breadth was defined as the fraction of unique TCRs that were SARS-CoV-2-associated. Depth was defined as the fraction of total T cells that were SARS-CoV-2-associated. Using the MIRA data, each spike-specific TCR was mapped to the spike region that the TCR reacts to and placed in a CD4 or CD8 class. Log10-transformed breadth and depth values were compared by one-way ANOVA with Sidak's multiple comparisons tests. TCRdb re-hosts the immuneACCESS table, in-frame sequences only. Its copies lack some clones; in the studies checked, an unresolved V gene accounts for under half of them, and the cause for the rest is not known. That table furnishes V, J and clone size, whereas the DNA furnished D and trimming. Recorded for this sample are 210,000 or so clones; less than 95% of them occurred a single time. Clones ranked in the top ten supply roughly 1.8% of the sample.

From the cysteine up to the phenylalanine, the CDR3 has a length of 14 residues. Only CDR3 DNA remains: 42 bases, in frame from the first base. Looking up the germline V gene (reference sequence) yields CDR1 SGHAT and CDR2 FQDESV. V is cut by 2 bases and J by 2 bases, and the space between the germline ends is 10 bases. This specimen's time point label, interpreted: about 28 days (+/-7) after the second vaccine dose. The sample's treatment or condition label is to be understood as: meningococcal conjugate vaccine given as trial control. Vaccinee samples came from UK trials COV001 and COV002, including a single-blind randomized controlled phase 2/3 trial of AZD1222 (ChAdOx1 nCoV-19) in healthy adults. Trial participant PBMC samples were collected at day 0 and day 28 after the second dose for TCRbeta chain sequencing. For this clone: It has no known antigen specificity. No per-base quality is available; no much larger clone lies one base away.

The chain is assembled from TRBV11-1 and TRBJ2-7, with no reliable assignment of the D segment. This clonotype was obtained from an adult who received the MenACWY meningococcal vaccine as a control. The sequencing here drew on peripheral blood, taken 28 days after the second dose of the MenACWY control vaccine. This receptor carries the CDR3 CASSLFLGTYEQYF. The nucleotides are TGTGCCAGCAGCTTATTTCTAGGGACCTACGAGCAGTACTTC.